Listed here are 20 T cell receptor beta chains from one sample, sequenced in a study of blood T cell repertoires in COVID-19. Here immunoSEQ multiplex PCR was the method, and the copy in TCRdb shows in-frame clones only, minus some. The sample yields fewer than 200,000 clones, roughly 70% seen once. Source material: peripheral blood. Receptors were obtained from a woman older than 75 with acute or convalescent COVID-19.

The CDR3: CASSSKTKGAEKLFF. The DNA for the CDR3 is TGTGCCAGCAGCTCTAAAACAAAGGGGGCTGAAAAACTGTTTTTT. V and J are TRBV13 and TRBJ1-4; 7 nucleotides match TRBD1. The CDR3 loop spans 15 amino acids. Germline V gene lookup returns CDR1 PRHDT and CDR2 FYEKMQ (reference sequence). Losses at the gene ends were 4 bases for V and 7 bases for J; bases not matched to a gene: 9.

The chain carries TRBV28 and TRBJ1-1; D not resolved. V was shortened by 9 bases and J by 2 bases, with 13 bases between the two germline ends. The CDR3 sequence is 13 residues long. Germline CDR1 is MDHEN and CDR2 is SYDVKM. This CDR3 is CASCPRQNTEAFF. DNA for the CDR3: TGTGCCAGTTGCCCCAGGCAAAACACTGAAGCTTTCTTT.

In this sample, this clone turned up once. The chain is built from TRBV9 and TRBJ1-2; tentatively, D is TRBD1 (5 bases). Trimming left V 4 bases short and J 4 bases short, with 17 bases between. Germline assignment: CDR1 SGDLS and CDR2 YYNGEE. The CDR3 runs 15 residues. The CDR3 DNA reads TGTGCCAGCAGCACCTCCGACGGGGGGTTCTATGGCTACACCTTC. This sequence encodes CASSTSDGGFYGYTF.

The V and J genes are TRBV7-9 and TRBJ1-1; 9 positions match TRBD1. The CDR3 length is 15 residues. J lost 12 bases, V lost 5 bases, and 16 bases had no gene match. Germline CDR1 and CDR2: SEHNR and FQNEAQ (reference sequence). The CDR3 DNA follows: TGTGCCAGCAGCCCACGGACAGGGGCCGGAATATCGACTTTCTTT. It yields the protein CASSPRTGAGISTFF.

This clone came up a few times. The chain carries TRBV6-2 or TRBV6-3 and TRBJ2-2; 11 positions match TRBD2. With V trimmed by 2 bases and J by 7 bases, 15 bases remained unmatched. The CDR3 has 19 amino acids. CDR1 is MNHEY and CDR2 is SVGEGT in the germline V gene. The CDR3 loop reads CASSYRPGLAVVGSGELFF. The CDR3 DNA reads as TGTGCCAGCAGTTACCGTCCGGGACTAGCGGTTGTTGGGAGCGGGGAGCTGTTTTTT.

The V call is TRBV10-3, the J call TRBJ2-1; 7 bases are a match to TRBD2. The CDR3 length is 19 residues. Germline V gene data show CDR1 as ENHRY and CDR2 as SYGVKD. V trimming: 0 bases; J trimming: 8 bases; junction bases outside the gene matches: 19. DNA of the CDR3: TGTGCCATCAGTGAGTCGACACGTACTAGCGTCGGGCGTTTGGATGAGCAGTTCTTC. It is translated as CAISESTRTSVGRLDEQFF.

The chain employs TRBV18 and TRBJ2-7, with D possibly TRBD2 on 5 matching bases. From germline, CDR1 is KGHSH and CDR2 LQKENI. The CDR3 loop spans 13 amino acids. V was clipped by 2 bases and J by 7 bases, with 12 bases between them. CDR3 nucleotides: TGTGCCAGCTCACCATCGAGGGTTGGGGAGCAGTACTTC. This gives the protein CASSPSRVGEQYF.

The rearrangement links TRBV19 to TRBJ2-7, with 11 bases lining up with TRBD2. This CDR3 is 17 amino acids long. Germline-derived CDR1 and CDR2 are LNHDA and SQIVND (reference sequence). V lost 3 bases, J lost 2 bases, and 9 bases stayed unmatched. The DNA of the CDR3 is TGTGCCAGTAGTATCGGGACTAGCGGAGGGGCGACCTACGAGCAGTACTTC. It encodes CASSIGTSGGATYEQYF.

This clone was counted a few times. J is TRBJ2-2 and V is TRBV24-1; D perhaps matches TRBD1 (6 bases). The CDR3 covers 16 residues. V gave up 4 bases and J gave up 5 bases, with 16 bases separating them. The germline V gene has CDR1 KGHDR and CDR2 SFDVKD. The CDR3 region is CATSDLGAGTTGELFF. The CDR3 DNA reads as TGTGCCACCAGTGACTTGGGGGCCGGGACAACCGGGGAGCTGTTTTTT.

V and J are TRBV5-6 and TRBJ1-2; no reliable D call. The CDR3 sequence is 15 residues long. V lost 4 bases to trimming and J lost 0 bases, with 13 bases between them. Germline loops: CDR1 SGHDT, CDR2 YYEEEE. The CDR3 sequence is CASSQSTGANYGYTF. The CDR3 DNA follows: TGTGCCAGCAGCCAATCGACGGGAGCTAACTATGGCTACACCTTC.

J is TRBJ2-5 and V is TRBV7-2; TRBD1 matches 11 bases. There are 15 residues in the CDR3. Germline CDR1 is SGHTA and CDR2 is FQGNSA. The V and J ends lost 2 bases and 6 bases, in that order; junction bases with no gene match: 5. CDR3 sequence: CASSLPGTGGQTQYF. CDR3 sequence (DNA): TGTGCCAGCAGCTTACCCGGGACAGGGGGACAGACCCAGTACTTC.

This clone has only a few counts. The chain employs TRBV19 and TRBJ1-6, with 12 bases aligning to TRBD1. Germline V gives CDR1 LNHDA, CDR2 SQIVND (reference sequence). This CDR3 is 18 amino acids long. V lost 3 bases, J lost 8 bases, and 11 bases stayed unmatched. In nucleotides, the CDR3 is TGTGCCAGTAGTATCCGGGCCCCGGGACAGGGGGCTGATTCACCCCTCCACTTT. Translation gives CASSIRAPGQGADSPLHF. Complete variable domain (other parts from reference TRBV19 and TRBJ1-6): DGGITQSPKYLFRKEGQNVTLSCEQNLNHDAMYWYRQDPGQGLRLIYYSQIVNDFQKGDIAEGYSVSREKKESFPLTVTSAQKNPTAFYLCASSIRAPGQGADSPLHFGNGTRLTVT.

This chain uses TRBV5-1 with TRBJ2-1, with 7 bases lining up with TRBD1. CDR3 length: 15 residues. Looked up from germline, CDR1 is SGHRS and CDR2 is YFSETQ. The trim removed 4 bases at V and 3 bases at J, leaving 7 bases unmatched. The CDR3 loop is CASSVGDSNYNEQFF. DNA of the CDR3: TGCGCCAGCAGCGTAGGGGACAGCAACTACAATGAGCAGTTCTTC.

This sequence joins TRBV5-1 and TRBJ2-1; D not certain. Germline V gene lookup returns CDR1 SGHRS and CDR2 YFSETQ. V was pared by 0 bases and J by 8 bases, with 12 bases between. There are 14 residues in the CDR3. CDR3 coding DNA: TGCGCCAGCAGCTTGGAGGCGGCCAGCTATGAGCAGTTCTTC. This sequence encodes CASSLEAASYEQFF.

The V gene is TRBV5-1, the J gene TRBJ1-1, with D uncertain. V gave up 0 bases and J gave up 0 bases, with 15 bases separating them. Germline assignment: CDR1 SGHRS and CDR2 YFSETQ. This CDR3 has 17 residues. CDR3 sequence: CASSLARSVRVNTEAFF. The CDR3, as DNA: TGCGCCAGCAGCTTGGCCAGGTCAGTAAGAGTGAACACTGAAGCTTTCTTT.

For the CDR3, the DNA is TGTGCCAGTAGTATCGAAACAGGGGCTGAGACCCAGTACTTC. Translation gives CASSIETGAETQYF. The rearrangement links TRBV19 to TRBJ2-5; 7 bases align to TRBD1. This CDR3 has 14 residues. V shed 3 bases, J shed 5 bases, and the junction held 6 bases outside the gene matches. From germline, CDR1 is LNHDA and CDR2 SQIVND (reference sequence). The complete variable domain, with remaining parts taken from reference TRBV19 and TRBJ2-5, reads DGGITQSPKYLFRKEGQNVTLSCEQNLNHDAMYWYRQDPGQGLRLIYYSQIVNDFQKGDIAEGYSVSREKKESFPLTVTSAQKNPTAFYLCASSIETGAETQYFGPGTRLLVL.

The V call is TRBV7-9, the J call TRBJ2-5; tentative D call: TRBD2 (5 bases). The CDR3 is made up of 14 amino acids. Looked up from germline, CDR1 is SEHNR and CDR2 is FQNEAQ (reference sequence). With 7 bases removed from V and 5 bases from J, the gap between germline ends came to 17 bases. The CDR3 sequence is CASTPGSSWETQYF. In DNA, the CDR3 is TGTGCCAGCACCCCGGGGTCGTCCTGGGAGACCCAGTACTTC. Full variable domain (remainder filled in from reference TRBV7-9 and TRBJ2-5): DTGVSQNPRHKITKRGQNVTFRCDPISEHNRLYWYRQTLGQGPEFLTYFQNEAQLEKSRLLSDRFSAERPKGSFSTLEIQRTEQGDSAMYLCASTPGSSWETQYFGPGTRLLVL.

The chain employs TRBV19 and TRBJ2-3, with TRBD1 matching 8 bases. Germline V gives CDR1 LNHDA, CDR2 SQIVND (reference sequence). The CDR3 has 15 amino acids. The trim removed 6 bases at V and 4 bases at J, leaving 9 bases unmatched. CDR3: CASRPDRASPDTQYF. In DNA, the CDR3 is TGTGCCAGTAGGCCGGACAGGGCCAGCCCAGATACGCAGTATTTT.

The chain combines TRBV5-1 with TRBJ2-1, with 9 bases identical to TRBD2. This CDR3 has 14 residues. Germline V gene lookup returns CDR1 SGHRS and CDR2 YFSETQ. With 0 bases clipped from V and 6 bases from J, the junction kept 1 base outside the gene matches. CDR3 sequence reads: CASSLASGTNEQFF. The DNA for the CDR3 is TGCGCCAGCAGCTTGGCTAGCGGGACCAATGAGCAGTTCTTC.

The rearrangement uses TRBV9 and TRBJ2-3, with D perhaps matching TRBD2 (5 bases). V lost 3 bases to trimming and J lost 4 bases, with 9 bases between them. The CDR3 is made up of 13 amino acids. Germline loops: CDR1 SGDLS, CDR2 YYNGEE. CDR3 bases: TGTGCCAGCAGCGCCCCCGGGGCAGATACGCAGTATTTT. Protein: CASSAPGADTQYF.